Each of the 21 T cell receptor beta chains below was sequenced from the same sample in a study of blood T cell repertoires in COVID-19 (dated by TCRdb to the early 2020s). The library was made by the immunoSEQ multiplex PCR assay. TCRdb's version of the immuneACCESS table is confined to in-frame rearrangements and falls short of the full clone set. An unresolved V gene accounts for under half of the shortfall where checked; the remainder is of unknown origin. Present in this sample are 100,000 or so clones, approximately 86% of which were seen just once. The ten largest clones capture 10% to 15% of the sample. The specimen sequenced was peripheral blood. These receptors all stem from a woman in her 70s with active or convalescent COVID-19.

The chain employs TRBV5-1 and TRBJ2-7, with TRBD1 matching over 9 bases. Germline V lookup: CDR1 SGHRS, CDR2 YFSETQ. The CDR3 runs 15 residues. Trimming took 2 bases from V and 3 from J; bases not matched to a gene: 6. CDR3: CASSLTGTGFYEQYF. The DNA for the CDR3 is TGCGCCAGCAGCTTAACCGGGACAGGGTTCTACGAGCAGTACTTC. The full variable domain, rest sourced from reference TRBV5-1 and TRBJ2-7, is KAGVTQTPRYLIKTRGQQVTLSCSPISGHRSVSWYQQTPGQGLQFLFEYFSETQRNKGNFPGRFSGRQFSNSRSEMNVSTLELGDSALYLCASSLTGTGFYEQYFGPGTRLTVT.

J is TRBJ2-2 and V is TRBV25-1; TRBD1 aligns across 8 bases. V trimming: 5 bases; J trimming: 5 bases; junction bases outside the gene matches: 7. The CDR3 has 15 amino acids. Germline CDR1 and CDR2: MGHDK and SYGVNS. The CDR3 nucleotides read TGTGCCAGCAGTAGTGACAGGGGTTTGACCGGGGAGCTGTTTTTT. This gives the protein CASSSDRGLTGELFF.

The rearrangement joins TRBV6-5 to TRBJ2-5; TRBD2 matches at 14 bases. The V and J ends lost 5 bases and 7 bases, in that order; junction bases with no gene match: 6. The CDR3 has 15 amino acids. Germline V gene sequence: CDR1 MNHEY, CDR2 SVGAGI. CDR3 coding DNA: TGTGCCAGCAGTAAGGGACTAGCGGGGGAAGGGACCCAGTACTTC. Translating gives CASSKGLAGEGTQYF.

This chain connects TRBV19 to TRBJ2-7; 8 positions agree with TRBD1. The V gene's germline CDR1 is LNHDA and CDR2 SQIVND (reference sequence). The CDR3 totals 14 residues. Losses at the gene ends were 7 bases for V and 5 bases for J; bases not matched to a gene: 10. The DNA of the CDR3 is TGTGCCAGTACACCTCAGGGGGCGCTGAACGAGCAGTACTTC. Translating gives CASTPQGALNEQYF.

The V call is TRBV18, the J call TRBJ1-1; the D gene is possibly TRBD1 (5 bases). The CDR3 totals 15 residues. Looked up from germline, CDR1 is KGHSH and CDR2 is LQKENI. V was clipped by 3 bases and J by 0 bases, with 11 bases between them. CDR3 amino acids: CASSPIDSLNTEAFF. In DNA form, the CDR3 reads TGTGCCAGCTCACCGATTGACAGCTTGAACACTGAAGCTTTCTTT.

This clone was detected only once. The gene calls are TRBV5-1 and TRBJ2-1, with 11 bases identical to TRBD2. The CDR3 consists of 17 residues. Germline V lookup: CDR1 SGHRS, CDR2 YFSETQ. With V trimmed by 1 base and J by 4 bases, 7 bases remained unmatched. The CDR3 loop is CASSLLTSGGLYNEQFF. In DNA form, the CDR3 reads TGCGCCAGCAGCTTGTTAACTAGCGGGGGCTTATACAATGAGCAGTTCTTC.

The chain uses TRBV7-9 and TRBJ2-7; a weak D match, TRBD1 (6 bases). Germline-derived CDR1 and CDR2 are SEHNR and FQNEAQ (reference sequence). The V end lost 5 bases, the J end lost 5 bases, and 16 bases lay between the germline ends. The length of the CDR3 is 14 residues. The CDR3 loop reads CASSPQGYGHEQYF. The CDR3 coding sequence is TGTGCCAGCAGCCCACAGGGTTACGGCCACGAGCAGTACTTC.

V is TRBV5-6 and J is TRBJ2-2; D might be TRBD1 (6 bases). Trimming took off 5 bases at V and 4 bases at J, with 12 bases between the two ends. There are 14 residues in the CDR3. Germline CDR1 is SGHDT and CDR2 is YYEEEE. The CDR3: CASSRTAFTGELFF. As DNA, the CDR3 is TGTGCCAGCAGTCGGACAGCCTTCACCGGGGAGCTGTTTTTT.

The DNA of the CDR3 is TGTGCCAGCAGTTACTCGAGGAGATTAAACACTGAAGCTTTCTTT. Residues: CASSYSRRLNTEAFF. The rearrangement links TRBV6-5 to TRBJ1-1, with D uncertain. This CDR3 is 15 amino acids long. Germline CDR1 is MNHEY and CDR2 is SVGAGI. V was cut by 0 bases and J by 2 bases, with 10 bases left in between.

The CDR3 here is CASSQDIQEETQYF. The CDR3 DNA reads TGCGCCAGCAGCCAAGATATCCAGGAAGAGACCCAGTACTTC. The chain combines TRBV4-3 with TRBJ2-5, with unresolved D. Germline V gene lookup returns CDR1 LGHNA and CDR2 YSLEER. Trimming left V 0 bases short and J 3 bases short, with 8 bases between. This CDR3 region has 14 residues.

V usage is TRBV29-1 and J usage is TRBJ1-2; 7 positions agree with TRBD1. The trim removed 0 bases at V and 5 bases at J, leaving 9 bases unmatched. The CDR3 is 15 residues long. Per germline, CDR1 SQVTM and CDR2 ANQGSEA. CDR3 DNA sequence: TGCAGCGTTGAAGATCCTAGGACAGGAGGATATGGCTACACCTTC. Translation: CSVEDPRTGGYGYTF.

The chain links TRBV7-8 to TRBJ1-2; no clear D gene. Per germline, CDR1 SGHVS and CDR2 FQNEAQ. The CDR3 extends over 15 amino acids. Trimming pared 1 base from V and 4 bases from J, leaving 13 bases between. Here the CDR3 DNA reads TGTGCCAGCAGCTTAGATGTCCGGCAGGTCTATGGCTACACCTTC. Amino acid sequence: CASSLDVRQVYGYTF.

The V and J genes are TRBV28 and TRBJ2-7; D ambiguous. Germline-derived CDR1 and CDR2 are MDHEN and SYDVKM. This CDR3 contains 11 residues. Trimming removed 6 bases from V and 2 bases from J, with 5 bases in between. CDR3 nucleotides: TGTGCCAGCAGCCCAGCCTACGAGCAGTACTTC. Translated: CASSPAYEQYF.

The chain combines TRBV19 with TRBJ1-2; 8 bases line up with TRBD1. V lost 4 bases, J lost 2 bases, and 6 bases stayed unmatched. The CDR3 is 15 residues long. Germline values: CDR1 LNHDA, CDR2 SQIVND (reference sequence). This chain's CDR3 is CASSTATGANYGYTF. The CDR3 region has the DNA TGTGCCAGTAGTACAGCGACAGGGGCGAACTATGGCTACACCTTC.

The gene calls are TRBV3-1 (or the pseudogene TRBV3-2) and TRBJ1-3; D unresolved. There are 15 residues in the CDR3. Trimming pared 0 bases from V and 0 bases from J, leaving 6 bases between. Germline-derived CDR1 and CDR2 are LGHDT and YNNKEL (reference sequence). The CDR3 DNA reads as TGTGCCAGCAGCCAAGAGGCGGGCTCTGGAAACACCATATATTTT. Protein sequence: CASSQEAGSGNTIYF.

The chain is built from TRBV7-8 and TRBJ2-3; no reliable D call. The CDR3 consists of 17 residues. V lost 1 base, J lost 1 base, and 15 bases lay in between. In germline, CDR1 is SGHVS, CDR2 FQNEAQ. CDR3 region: CASSLGYAGSRTDTQYF. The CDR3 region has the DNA TGTGCCAGCAGCTTAGGTTATGCCGGGTCGCGCACAGATACGCAGTATTTT.

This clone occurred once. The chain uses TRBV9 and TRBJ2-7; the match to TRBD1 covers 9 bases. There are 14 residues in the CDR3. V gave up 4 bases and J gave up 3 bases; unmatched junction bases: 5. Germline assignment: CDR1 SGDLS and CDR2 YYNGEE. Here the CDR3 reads CASSFGQGLYEQYF. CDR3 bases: TGTGCCAGCAGCTTCGGACAGGGGCTCTACGAGCAGTACTTC.

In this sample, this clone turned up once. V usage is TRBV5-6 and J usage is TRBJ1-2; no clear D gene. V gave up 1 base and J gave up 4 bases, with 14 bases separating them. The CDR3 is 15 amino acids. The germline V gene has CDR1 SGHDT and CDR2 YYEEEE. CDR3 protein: CASSLKSSVTYGYTF. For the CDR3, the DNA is TGTGCCAGCAGCTTGAAGTCGTCAGTCACCTATGGCTACACCTTC. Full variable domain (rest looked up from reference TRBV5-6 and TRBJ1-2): DAGVTQSPTHLIKTRGQQVTLRCSPKSGHDTVSWYQQALGQGPQFIFQYYEEEERQRGNFPDRFSGHQFPNYSSELNVNALLLGDSALYLCASSLKSSVTYGYTFGSGTRLTVV.

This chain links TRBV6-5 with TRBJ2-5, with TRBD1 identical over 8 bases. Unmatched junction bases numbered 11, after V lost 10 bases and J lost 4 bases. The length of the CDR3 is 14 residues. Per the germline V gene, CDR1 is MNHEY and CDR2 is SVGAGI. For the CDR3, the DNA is TGTGCCACCCACGGACAGGGCACTGTAGAGACCCAGTACTTC. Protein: CATHGQGTVETQYF.

Written as DNA, the CDR3 is TGCGCCAGCAGCCAAGCCTCTCGAGAACATGGCTACACCTTC. Protein: CASSQASREHGYTF. This chain uses TRBV4-3 with TRBJ1-2; D unclear. V shed 1 base and J shed 6 bases, with 12 bases lying between them. The CDR3 has 14 residues. Germline loops: CDR1 LGHNA, CDR2 YSLEER.

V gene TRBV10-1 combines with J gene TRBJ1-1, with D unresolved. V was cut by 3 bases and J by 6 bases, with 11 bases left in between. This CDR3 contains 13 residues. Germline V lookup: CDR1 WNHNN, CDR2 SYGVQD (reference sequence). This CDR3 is CASSEGGVAEAFF. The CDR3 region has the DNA TGCGCCAGCAGTGAAGGCGGGGTCGCTGAAGCTTTCTTT.